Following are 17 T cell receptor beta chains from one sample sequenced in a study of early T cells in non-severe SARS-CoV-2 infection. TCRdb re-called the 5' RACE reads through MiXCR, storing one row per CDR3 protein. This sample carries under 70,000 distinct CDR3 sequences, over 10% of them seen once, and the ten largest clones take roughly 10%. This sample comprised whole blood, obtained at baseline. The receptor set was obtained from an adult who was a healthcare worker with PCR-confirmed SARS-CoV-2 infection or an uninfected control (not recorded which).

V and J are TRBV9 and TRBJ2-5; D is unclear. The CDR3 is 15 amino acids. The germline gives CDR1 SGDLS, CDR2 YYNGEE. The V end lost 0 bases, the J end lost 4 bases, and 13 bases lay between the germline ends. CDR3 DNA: TGTGCCAGCAGCGTAGAAGAAGGCAGAGGAGAGACCCAGTACTTC. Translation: CASSVEEGRGETQYF.

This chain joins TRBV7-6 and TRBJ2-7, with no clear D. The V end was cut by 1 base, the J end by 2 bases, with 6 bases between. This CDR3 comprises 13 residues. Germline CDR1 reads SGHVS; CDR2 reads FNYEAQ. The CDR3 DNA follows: TGTGCCAGCAGCTTAGGAAGGCCCTACGAGCAGTACTTC. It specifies CASSLGRPYEQYF.

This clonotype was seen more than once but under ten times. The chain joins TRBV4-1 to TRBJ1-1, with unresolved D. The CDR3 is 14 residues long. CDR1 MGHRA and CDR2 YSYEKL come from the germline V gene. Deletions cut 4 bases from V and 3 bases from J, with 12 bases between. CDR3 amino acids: CASSLAWRDTEAFF. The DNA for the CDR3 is TGCGCCAGCAGCCTTGCCTGGAGAGACACTGAAGCTTTCTTT.

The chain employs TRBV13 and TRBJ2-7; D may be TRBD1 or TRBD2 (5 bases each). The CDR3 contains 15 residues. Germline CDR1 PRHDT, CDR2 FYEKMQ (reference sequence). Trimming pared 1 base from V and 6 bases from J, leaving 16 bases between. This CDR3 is CASSLVGTRYVEQYF. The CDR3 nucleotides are TGTGCCAGCAGCTTAGTGGGGACCCGATATGTCGAGCAGTACTTC.

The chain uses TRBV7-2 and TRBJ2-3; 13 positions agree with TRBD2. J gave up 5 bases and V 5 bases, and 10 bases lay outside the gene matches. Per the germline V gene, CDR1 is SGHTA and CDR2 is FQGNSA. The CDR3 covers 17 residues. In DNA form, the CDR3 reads TGTGCCAGCAGCCCCCGGACTAGCGGGAGTTCGTTAGATACGCAGTATTTT. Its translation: CASSPRTSGSSLDTQYF. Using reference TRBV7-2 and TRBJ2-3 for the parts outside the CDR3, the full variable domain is GAGVSQSPSNKVTEKGKDVELRCDPISGHTALYWYRQSLGQGLEFLIYFQGNSAPDKSGLPSDRFSAERTGGSVSTLTIQRTQQEDSAVYLCASSPRTSGSSLDTQYFGPGTRLTVL.

The CDR3 reads CASSHQGLGETQYF. CDR3 sequence (DNA): TGTGCCAGCAGCCATCAGGGTCTAGGAGAGACCCAGTACTTC. The rearrangement uses TRBV5-4 and TRBJ2-5; tentative D call: TRBD1 (5 bases). Trimming removed 4 bases at V and 4 bases at J, with 14 bases between. The CDR3 is made up of 14 amino acids. The germline V gene encodes CDR1 SGHNT and CDR2 YYREEE (reference sequence).

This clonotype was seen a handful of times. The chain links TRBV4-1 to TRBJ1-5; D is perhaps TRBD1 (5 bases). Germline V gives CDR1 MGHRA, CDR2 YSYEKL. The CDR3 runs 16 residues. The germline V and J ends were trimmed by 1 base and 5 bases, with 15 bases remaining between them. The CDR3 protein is CASSQVPGGGDQPQHF. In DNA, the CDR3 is TGCGCCAGCAGCCAAGTCCCCGGCGGGGGTGATCAGCCCCAGCATTTT.

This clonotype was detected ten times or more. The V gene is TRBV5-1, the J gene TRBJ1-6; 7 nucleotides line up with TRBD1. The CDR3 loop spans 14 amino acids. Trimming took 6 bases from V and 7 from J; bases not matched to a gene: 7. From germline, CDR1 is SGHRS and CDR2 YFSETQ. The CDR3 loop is CASTIDRENSPLHF. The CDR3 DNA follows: TGCGCCAGCACCATTGACAGGGAAAATTCACCCCTCCACTTT. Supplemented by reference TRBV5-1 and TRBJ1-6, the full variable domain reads KAGVTQTPRYLIKTRGQQVTLSCSPISGHRSVSWYQQTPGQGLQFLFEYFSETQRNKGNFPGRFSGRQFSNSRSEMNVSTLELGDSALYLCASTIDRENSPLHFGNGTRLTVT.

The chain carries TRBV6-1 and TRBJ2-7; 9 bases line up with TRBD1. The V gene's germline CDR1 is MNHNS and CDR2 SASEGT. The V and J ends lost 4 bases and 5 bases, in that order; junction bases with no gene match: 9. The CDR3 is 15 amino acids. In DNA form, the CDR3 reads TGTGCCAGCAGTGTCGCCCCGGGACAGGGCCACGAGCAGTACTTC. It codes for CASSVAPGQGHEQYF.

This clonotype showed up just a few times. The CDR3: CASSLGLPYEQYF. Written as DNA, the CDR3 is TGTGCCAGCAGTCTCGGATTGCCCTACGAGCAGTACTTC. The chain links TRBV27 to TRBJ2-7; D gene ambiguous. Germline assignment: CDR1 MNHEY and CDR2 SMNVEV (reference sequence). The CDR3 sequence is 13 residues long. V lost 5 bases and J 2 bases, leaving 10 bases between the germline ends.

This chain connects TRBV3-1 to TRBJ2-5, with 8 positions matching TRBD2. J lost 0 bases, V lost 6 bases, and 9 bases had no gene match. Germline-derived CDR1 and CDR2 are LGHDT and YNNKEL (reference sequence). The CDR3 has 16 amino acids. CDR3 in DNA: TGTGCCAGCAGAACCCCGGGACTAGTGCACCAAGAGACCCAGTACTTC. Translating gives CASRTPGLVHQETQYF.

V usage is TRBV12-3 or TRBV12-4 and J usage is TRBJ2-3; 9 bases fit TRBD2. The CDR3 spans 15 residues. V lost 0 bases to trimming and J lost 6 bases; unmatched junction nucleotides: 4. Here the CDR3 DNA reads TGTGCCAGCAGTTTAGCTAGCGGGAGCCTCGATACGCAGTATTTT. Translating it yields CASSLASGSLDTQYF.

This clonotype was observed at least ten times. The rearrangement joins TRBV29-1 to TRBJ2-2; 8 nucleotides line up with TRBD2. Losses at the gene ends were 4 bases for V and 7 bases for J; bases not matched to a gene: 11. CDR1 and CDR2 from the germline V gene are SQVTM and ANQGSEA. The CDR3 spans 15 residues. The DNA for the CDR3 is TGCAGCGTTGTGACCAGCGGGAGATCCCACGGGGAGCTGTTTTTT. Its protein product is CSVVTSGRSHGELFF.

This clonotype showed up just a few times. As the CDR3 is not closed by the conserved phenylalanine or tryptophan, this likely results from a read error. The CDR3: CSVAGTGTDEQYL. Here the CDR3 DNA reads TGCAGCGTCGCCGGTACAGGGACCGACGAGCAGTACCTC. This chain joins TRBV29-1 and TRBJ2-7, with D possibly being TRBD1 (6 bases). V was trimmed by 6 bases and J by 5 bases, leaving 17 bases between them. In germline, CDR1 is SQVTM, CDR2 ANQGSEA. The CDR3 is 13 residues long.

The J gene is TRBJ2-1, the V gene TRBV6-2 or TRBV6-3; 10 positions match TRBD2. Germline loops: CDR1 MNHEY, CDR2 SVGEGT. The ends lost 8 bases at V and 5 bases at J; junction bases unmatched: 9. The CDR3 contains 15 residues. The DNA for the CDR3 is TGTGCCAGCGGGGAAGCGGGAGGGCCGGACAATGAGCAGTTCTTC. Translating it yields CASGEAGGPDNEQFF.

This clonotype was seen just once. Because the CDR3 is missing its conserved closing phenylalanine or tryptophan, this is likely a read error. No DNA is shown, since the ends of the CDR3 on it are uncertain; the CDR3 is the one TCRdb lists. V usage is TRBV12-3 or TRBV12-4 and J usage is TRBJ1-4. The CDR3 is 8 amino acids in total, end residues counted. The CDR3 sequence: CASSSDFS.

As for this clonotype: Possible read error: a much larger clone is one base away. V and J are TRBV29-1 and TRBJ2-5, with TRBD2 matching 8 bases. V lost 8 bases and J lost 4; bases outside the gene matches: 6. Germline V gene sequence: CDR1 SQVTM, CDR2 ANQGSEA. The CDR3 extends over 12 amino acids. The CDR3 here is CSTKRGRETQYF. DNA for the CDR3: TGCAGCACAAAGCGGGGGCGAGAGACCCAGTACTTC. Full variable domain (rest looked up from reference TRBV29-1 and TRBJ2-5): SAVISQKPSRDICQRGTSLTIQCQVDSQVTMMFWYRQQPGQSLTLIATANQGSEATYESGFVIDKFPISRPNLTFSTLTVSNMSPEDSSIYLCSTKRGRETQYFGPGTRLLVL.